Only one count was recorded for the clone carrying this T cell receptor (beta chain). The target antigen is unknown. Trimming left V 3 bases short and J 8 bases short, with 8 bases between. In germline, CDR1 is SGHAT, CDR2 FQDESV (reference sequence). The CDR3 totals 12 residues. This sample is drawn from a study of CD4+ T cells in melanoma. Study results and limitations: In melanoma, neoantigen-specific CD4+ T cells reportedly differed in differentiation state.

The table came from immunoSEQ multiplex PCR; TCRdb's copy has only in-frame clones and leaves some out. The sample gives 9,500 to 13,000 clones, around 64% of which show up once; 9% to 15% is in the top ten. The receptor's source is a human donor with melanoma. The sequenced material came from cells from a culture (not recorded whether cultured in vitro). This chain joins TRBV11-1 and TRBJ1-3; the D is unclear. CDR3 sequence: CASSFGGDTIYF. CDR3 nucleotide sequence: TGTGCCAGCAGCTTCGGCGGGGACACCATATATTTT.